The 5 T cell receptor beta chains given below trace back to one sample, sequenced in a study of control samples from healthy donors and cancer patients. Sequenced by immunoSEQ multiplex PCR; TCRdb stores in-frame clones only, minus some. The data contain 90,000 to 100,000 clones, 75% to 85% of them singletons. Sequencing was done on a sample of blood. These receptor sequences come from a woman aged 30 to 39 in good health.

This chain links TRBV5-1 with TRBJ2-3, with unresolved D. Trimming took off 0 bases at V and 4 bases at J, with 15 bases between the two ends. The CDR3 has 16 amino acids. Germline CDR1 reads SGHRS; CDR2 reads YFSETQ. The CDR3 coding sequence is TGCGCCAGCAGCTTGGGGCCAGGCCCCCTACCAGATACGCAGTATTTT. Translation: CASSLGPGPLPDTQYF.

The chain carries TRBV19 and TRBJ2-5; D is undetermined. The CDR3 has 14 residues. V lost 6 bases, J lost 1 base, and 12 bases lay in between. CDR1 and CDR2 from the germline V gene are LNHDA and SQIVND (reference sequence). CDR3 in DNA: TGTGCCAGTAGGGTCGGTATCGGCCAAGAGACCCAGTACTTC. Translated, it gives CASRVGIGQETQYF.

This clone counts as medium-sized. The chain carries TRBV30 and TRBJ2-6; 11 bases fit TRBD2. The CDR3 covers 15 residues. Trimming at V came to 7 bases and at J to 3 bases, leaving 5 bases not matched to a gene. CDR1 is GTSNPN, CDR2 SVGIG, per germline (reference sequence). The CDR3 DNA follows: TGTGCCTTTAGCGGGGGGGCGCATGGGGCCAACGTCCTGACTTTC. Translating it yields CAFSGGAHGANVLTF.

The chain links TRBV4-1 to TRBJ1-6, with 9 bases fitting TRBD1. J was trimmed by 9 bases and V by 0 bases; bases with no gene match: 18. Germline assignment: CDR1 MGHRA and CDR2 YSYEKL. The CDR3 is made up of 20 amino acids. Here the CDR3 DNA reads TGCGCCAGCAGCCAAGATGGAAATCAAGGGGACAGGGCCGCGTCTTCACCCCTCCACTTT. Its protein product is CASSQDGNQGDRAASSPLHF.

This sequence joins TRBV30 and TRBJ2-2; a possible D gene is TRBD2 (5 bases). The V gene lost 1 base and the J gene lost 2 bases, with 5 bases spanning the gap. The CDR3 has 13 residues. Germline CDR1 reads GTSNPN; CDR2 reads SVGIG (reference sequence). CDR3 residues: CAWSGTNTGELFF. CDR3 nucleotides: TGTGCCTGGAGTGGGACTAACACCGGGGAGCTGTTTTTT.